The T cell receptor beta chain under discussion was sequenced for a study of cytomegalovirus exposure and HLA in healthy donors (dated by TCRdb to 2017 to 2019). Turning to the overall study: An earlier analysis of 587 of the donors reported 276 Gb of sequence data and 100 million to 120 million unique TCR beta sequences obtained from approximately 180 million T cells. A handful of DR-DQ haplotypes were handled as single units for association and clustering because linkage in the cohort was strong. HLA typing covered class I and class II loci at four-digit resolution. To decide whether each TCR beta V gene segment behaved as functional or pseudogenic, an earlier analysis of nearly 600 of the donors relied on high-throughput TCR beta sequencing. Typing coverage differed by locus: A, B, C, DRB1 and DQB1 were typed in about 629-640 donors, DQA1 in 522, DPA1 in 606, and DPB1 in approximately 450. In a later genetic analysis, genome-wide SNP genotypes for about three fifths of the roughly 670 donors were used, and that subset was treated as a discovery cohort. High-throughput TCR immunosequencing, statistical association of individual TCRs with disease status, and machine learning were combined to predict cytomegalovirus infection status. Every discovery cohort repertoire had been produced on one sequencing platform. A later analysis re-examined previously published TCR beta repertoires from 500 to 700 donors and added high-resolution HLA genotyping to investigate patterns of TCR occurrence. Of the roughly 390 genotyped donors, less than 90% were placed in the genetic ancestry cluster associated with self-reported Caucasian donors. A separate validation cohort of approximately 130 different subjects was used in addition to the 666-subject first cohort. Approximately 330 gigabases of sequencing data and around 85 million unique TCR sequences made up an early release that covered several hundred HLA-typed donors. Rather than using new phenotypic data, the later analysis identified candidate immune exposures from TCR beta sequences and from how often those sequences occurred across donors. Alongside the repertoire data, information on donor age, sex, ethnicity and CMV serostatus was compiled. Among some 410 genotyped donors of the cohort, an average of approximately 250,000 unique TCR beta nucleotide sequences were sequenced per donor, about a sixth of them non-productive. The study used immunosequencing to profile the T cell repertoires of approximately 650 subjects and linked those repertoires to cytomegalovirus serostatus. The study was designed to test whether signatures of past pathogen exposure could be identified by cataloging public T cell receptors. The paper's findings and limits, for the study overall: Presence/absence analyses assumed roughly uniform sequencing depth across donors, an assumption that may not hold. Across donors, most TCR sequences were observed very rarely, whereas some public TCRs were present in many individuals. A later analysis found that HLA-associated TCR beta chains were more clonally expanded and had lower generation probabilities than equally common non-associated chains. Some IMGT-functional V segments, including TRBV6-2 and TRBV6-3, could not be told apart with the 87-base-pair reads, so those segments were excluded. The classifier was reported to diagnose cytomegalovirus status with high specificity and sensitivity in both the original cohort and the validation cohort. Correlated functional status among segregating V segments might reflect linkage disequilibrium, but an unknown experimental factor could not be ruled out. The cohort was sequenced for TCR beta chains only, and without alpha or paired-chain data the features that could be detected were limited. In a later analysis, 15,000 to 20,000 TCR beta sequences were associated with specific HLA alleles at a false discovery rate of 0.05. Broadly in line with IMGT annotations, most TCR beta V segments showed up in productive rearrangements about 87% or about 30% of the time in an earlier analysis of several hundred of the donors. Because counts were too low, seventeen rarely observed V segments, including chromosome 9 orphons, were left out of the earlier analysis of 587 of the donors. When HLA alleles, especially DR and DQ, strongly co-occurred, TCR associations were difficult to assign to individual alleles. In a later genetic analysis, fewer N-insertions in productive TCRs were reported among donors in an Asian-associated ancestry cluster than the approximately 670-donor mean. HLA typing was unavailable for some donors at each locus, so association tests used only the typed subset. A cluster of highly shared sequence variants was judged likely to represent a technical artifact of the sequencing pipeline. A further reported finding was that TCR beta sequences accurately predicted the HLA-A and HLA-B alleles for most subjects in the first cohort. The study listed approximately 160 TCR beta chains as associated with cytomegalovirus. It was suggested by the authors that the approach could potentially be generalized to other disease states and immunological phenotypes. In vitro tests confirmed that a few of the cytomegalovirus-associated TCR beta chains recognize cytomegalovirus antigens. Most CMV-associated TCR beta chains appeared to be HLA-restricted in a later analysis, and the HLA associations seemed to be driven largely by CMV exposure. In a later analysis, several top co-occurrence clusters were reported to appear linked to parvovirus B19, influenza, CMV and Epstein-Barr virus. Immune exposure information for the cohort was limited to CMV serostatus. In a later analysis, the rate of TCR association differed among HLA loci, with DRB1 alleles having the most associated TCRs and HLA-C alleles having the fewest. An association between a missense DCLRE1C variant and V-gene and J-gene trimming of TCR beta chains was found in a later genetic analysis and replicated in an independent cohort.

The cohort was made up of approximately 670 healthy bone marrow donors. Cohort members were all nominally healthy when sampled, although unrecorded immune exposures were likely present. The donor tested CMV seropositive, placing the donor among the 250 to 350 seropositive members of the cohort. A peripheral blood sample was collected from each donor, and TCR beta sequencing was performed on peripheral blood mononuclear cells. Genomic DNA was extracted from the blood cell samples with the Qiagen DNeasy Blood Extraction Kit. The library was built by means of the immunoSEQ multiplex PCR assay. For the multiplex PCR, a mixture combining 60 forward primers for TCR Vbeta segments and 13 reverse primers for TCR Jbeta segments was used. The CDR3 region of rearranged TCR beta genes was amplified from genomic DNA by a multiplex PCR assay. The amplified TCR beta libraries were sequenced on the Illumina HiSeq System as 87-base-pair reads. Turning to the authors' computational methods: A later analysis tallied 75 million to 95 million unique TCR beta chains across the 700 or so repertoires, and approximately 9.9 million of those chains were shared by two or more donors. A nearest-neighbor algorithm error-corrected the raw reads and collapsed the reads into unique sequences, merging closely related sequences to remove PCR and sequencing errors. Alignment of CDR3 sequences to IMGT reference sequences was used to assign V, D and J gene segments. Each retained sequence needed at least a six-nucleotide match to both a V gene segment and a J gene segment. Rearrangements were classified as productive when the CDR3 lacked stop codons and remained in frame with V and J, and all other rearrangements were classified as non-productive. CDR3 was defined by IMGT convention, running from the second conserved V-encoded cysteine to the conserved J-encoded phenylalanine. The earlier analysis of 587 of the donors excluded any sequence lacking an unambiguous match to a single V gene segment. In an earlier analysis of approximately 590 of the donors, a V segment was called functional when productive rearrangements were above 56.7%, and segregating when the standard deviation between donors exceeded 5%. A statistical classification framework was built to diagnose cytomegalovirus status from the catalog of TCR beta chain sequences. V and J gene assignment, in a later analysis, came from comparing TCR nucleotide sequences with IMGT/GENE-DB human TR gene sequences. In a later analysis, CDR3 sequences and most-parsimonious VDJ recombination scenarios were assigned using the TCRdist pipeline. In a later analysis, each TCR beta chain was defined by its CDR3 amino acid sequence together with its V-gene family, and reads lacking a unique V-gene family were excluded. As a way to deal with suspected cross-contamination and a sequencing artifact, a later analysis dropped roughly 600 nucleotide sequences that were highly shared and had low generation probability. For each public chain, a later analysis derived a clonal expansion index from normalized ranks of inferred template counts within each repertoire. In a later analysis, generation probabilities were computed using a VDJ recombination model fitted to out-of-frame rearrangements, and the results were checked against IGoR. Hypergeometric tests were used in a later analysis to score TCR-TCR, TCR-HLA and TCR-CMV co-occurrence, with a repertoire-size bias correction applied to the TCR pairs. A later analysis estimated false discovery rates by permuting HLA or CMV assignments 20 times. In a later analysis, co-occurring TCRs were grouped with DBSCAN, and TCRdist sequence similarity was added when clustering was performed within HLA-allele-positive subsets. Repertoires with fewer than 30,000 or more than 120,000 public chains, plus five repertoires with anomalous nucleotide sharing, were excluded from co-occurrence clustering. Sourced from immuneACCESS, this table was stored by TCRdb with only in-frame sequences that have V and J called. A share of the clones is absent; for the studies checked, an unresolved V gene accounts for under half, and the remainder has no known explanation. V, J and clone size are those of that table, while D and trimming were read from the DNA. Across this sample there are some 57,000 clones, with around two thirds seen only once. Approximately 19% of the sample is taken by the ten largest.

The CDR3 covers 15 residues, taking in both the cysteine and the phenylalanine. The sequence is cut down to CDR3 DNA, 45 bases in frame from base 1. Per the germline V gene, SGDLS is the CDR1 and YYNGEE is the CDR2. The germline V and J ends show losses of 3 bases and 10 bases respectively, and no gene match explains 12 bases of the junction. This clone appeared a single time. This receptor's antigen is unknown. No base quality information exists; no much larger clone differs at one position. Sequencing input: PBMCs. This receptor was identified in a woman aged 60-75 years in good health and CMV-seropositive. The rearrangement joined TRBV9 to TRBJ2-1, and 8 junction bases match TRBD2. In nucleotides, the sequence is TGTGCCAGCAGCGATGACCGGGGGGGCTACGGGGAGCAGTTCTTC. This codes for CASSDDRGGYGEQFF.